Below are 19 T cell receptor beta chains sequenced from a single sample in a study of post-analysis software for immune sequencing data. No cognate antigen is known for these TCRs. Each TCR beta cDNA library carried unique molecular identifiers. In TCRdb, the PCR reads were re-called with MiXCR into one record per CDR3 protein. Of almost 700,000 distinct CDR3 sequences in the sample, 55% to 70% were seen once. Study-level points and caveats: Higher frequency in patients than in controls was seen for roughly five TRBV segments, with TRBV5-6, TRBV5-1 and TRBV20-1 among them.

Source material: blood. These receptor sequences come from a girl between 2 and 10 years old with multiple sclerosis.

This clonotype was recorded a few times. V usage is TRBV21-1 and J usage is TRBJ2-7. TRBV21-1 is tagged as a pseudogene. The CDR3 loop spans 9 amino acids. This CDR3 reads CASHYEQYF. CDR3 bases: TGTGCCAGCCACTACGAGCAGTACTTC.

Details on this clonotype: The germline gene is not matched at one end of the junction; a read error may be the cause. As DNA, the CDR3 is TGTGCCTGCAGCTTATCCTGGGAATCATACAATGAGCAGTTCTTC. This codes for CACSLSWESYNEQFF. This chain joins TRBV7-2 and TRBJ2-1; D ambiguous. CDR3 size: 15 residues. Per the germline V gene, CDR1 is SGHTA and CDR2 is FQGNSA. Filled out from reference TRBV7-2 and TRBJ2-1, the complete variable domain reads GAGVSQSPSNKVTEKGKDVELRCDPISGHTALYWYRQSLGQGLEFLIYFQGNSAPDKSGLPSDRFSAERTGGSVSTLTIQRTQQEDSAVYLCACSLSWESYNEQFFGPGTRLTVL.

The chain recombines TRBV6-1 with TRBJ1-1; tentatively, D is TRBD1 (5 bases). The CDR3 consists of 17 residues. Germline-derived CDR1 and CDR2 are MNHNS and SASEGT. Deletions cut 6 bases from V and 1 base from J, with 21 bases between. CDR3 nucleotide sequence: TGTGCCAGCAGCCCTCTGGGGCCAGAGGACCCGAACACTGAAGCTTTCTTT. It codes for CASSPLGPEDPNTEAFF.

The chain employs TRBV4-1 and TRBJ2-5; D may be TRBD2 (6 bases). CDR1 and CDR2 from the germline V gene are MGHRA and YSYEKL. With 0 bases removed from V and 5 bases from J, the gap between germline ends came to 10 bases. This CDR3 has 14 amino acids. CDR3 sequence reads: CASSQDSGRETQYF. In DNA form, the CDR3 reads TGCGCCAGCAGCCAAGATTCAGGGAGGGAGACCCAGTACTTC.

The chain has TRBV20-1 and TRBJ2-5; D is unresolved. Trimming stripped 5 bases from V and 5 bases from J, with 6 bases between. This CDR3 region has 10 residues. CDR1 DFQATT and CDR2 SNEGSKA come from the germline V gene (reference sequence). DNA for the CDR3: TGCAGTGCTGTAACCGAGACCCAGTACTTC. Protein product: CSAVTETQYF.

This clonotype was observed a handful of times. V is TRBV5-1 and J is TRBJ2-5; D not certain. The CDR3 extends over 13 amino acids. V dropped 3 bases and J dropped 5 bases, with 11 bases sitting between them. Germline loops: CDR1 SGHRS, CDR2 YFSETQ. The CDR3 here is CASSYTFTETQYF. CDR3 sequence (DNA): TGCGCCAGCAGCTATACTTTTACCGAGACCCAGTACTTC.

This clonotype was counted once. The rearrangement links TRBV20-1 to TRBJ1-5; maybe TRBD1 (5 bases). Germline CDR1 is DFQATT and CDR2 is SNEGSKA (reference sequence). The CDR3 has 16 residues. With 3 bases removed from V and 0 bases from J, the gap between germline ends came to 15 bases. CDR3 region: CSASSGTGNSNQPQHF. DNA of the CDR3: TGCAGTGCTAGCAGCGGGACGGGGAATAGCAATCAGCCCCAGCATTTT.

The chain carries TRBV11-3 and TRBJ2-2; 7 bases line up with TRBD1. The CDR3 spans 14 residues. Germline CDR1 SGHNT, CDR2 YENEEA. Germline trimming cut 8 bases from V and 4 bases from J; bases unmatched to any gene: 7. CDR3 coding DNA: TGTGCCAGCGTCCCCTACAGGGGCACCGGGGAGCTGTTTTTT. It encodes CASVPYRGTGELFF.

This chain uses TRBV27 with TRBJ1-1; 7 bases fit TRBD1. Germline values: CDR1 MNHEY, CDR2 SMNVEV (reference sequence). The CDR3 spans 17 residues. The ends lost 4 bases at V and 0 bases at J; junction bases unmatched: 11. The chain's CDR3 is CASSSTFTRGLNTEAFF. The CDR3 DNA reads as TGTGCCAGCAGTTCCACCTTCACCAGGGGGTTGAACACTGAAGCTTTCTTT.

The chain carries TRBV30 and TRBJ2-7; D possibly matches TRBD1 or TRBD2 (5 bases each). This CDR3 region has 15 residues. V lost 1 base and J lost 4, with 17 bases in between. Germline CDR1 GTSNPN, CDR2 SVGIG (reference sequence). The CDR3 reads CAWSGKGRKRYEQYF. CDR3 DNA: TGTGCCTGGAGTGGGAAGGGGAGAAAGAGGTACGAGCAGTACTTC.

This clonotype was seen a handful of times. This chain uses TRBV20-1 with TRBJ1-2; 8 bases map to TRBD1. V lost 3 bases, J lost 8 bases, and 2 bases stayed unmatched. Germline V gene sequence: CDR1 DFQATT, CDR2 SNEGSKA (reference sequence). This CDR3 is 11 amino acids long. The chain's CDR3 is CSARDRVGYTF. DNA for the CDR3: TGCAGTGCTAGGGACAGGGTGGGCTACACCTTC.

The CDR3 protein is CSVKGGETQYF. The CDR3 DNA sequence: TGCAGCGTTAAGGGGGGGGAGACCCAGTACTTC. The chain joins TRBV29-1 to TRBJ2-5, with D maybe TRBD2 (7 bases). Germline assignment: CDR1 SQVTM and CDR2 ANQGSEA. V was clipped by 5 bases and J by 5 bases, with 9 bases between them. The length of the CDR3 is 11 residues.

The J gene is TRBJ2-3, the V gene TRBV27, with no clear D. V was pared by 5 bases and J by 4 bases, with 10 bases between. Germline-derived CDR1 and CDR2 are MNHEY and SMNVEV (reference sequence). This CDR3 region has 13 residues. The CDR3 nucleotides read TGTGCCAGCAGTCTTACCGCCGCAGATACGCAGTATTTT. Its protein is CASSLTAADTQYF.

This chain links TRBV6-5 with TRBJ1-6; D is possibly TRBD1 (6 bases). V lost 0 bases and J lost 9, with 12 bases in between. The CDR3 has 15 residues. Germline assignment: CDR1 MNHEY and CDR2 SVGAGI. CDR3 bases: TGTGCCAGCAGTTACTCGCGGGGGCTCCGTTCACCCCTCCACTTT. Its protein is CASSYSRGLRSPLHF.

V and J are TRBV20-1 and TRBJ2-3, with TRBD1 identical over 9 bases. CDR1 and CDR2 from the germline V gene are DFQATT and SNEGSKA (reference sequence). The CDR3 extends over 16 amino acids. With 0 bases clipped from V and 1 base from J, the junction kept 5 bases outside the gene matches. The CDR3 DNA follows: TGCAGTGCTAGAGATGGGGGACAGGGACGCACAGATACGCAGTATTTT. This translates into CSARDGGQGRTDTQYF.

Worth noting for this clonotype: Mismatch with germline at one junction end may stem from a read error. J is TRBJ2-1 and V is TRBV5-1; D might be TRBD1 or TRBD2, each matching 5 bases. The CDR3 extends over 14 amino acids. Germline values: CDR1 SGHRS, CDR2 YFSETQ. The CDR3 region is CANSRDPTLNEQFF. CDR3 nucleotide sequence: TGCGCCAACAGCCGGGACCCGACCCTCAATGAGCAGTTCTTC.

The rearrangement joins TRBV29-1 to TRBJ1-2; TRBD1 might be the D (6 bases). The length of the CDR3 is 12 residues. The V gene's germline CDR1 is SQVTM and CDR2 ANQGSEA. Trimming took 7 bases from V and 10 from J, leaving 19 bases between them. The CDR3 loop is CSAEGEAPSYTF. The CDR3 nucleotides read TGCAGCGCCGAGGGGGAGGCTCCCTCCTACACCTTC.

This clonotype was detected a few times. V usage is TRBV29-1 and J usage is TRBJ2-1; 12 bases fit TRBD2. CDR1 and CDR2 (germline): SQVTM, ANQGSEA. Trimming removed 7 bases from V and 9 bases from J; junction bases left unmatched: 7. The CDR3 extends over 13 amino acids. CDR3 in DNA: TGCAGCGGGGGGGGACTAGCGGGTAGTGAGCAGTTCTTC. Residues: CSGGGLAGSEQFF.

DNA of the CDR3: TGTGCCAGCAGTTCCCGGGACTTCACAGATACGCAGTATTTT. Its protein is CASSSRDFTDTQYF. The chain uses TRBV27 and TRBJ2-3; a possible D gene is TRBD2 (6 bases). Germline-derived CDR1 and CDR2 are MNHEY and SMNVEV (reference sequence). Trimming took off 4 bases at V and 2 bases at J, with 10 bases between the two ends. There are 14 residues in the CDR3.